The sequence of this T cell receptor beta chain was determined in a study of blood T cell repertoires in COVID-19 (dated by TCRdb to 2019 to 2021). Study-level background: Samples covering the acute and convalescent phases of COVID-19 were provided by collaborators in the United States, Italy and Spain. The material from the prospective study consisted of cDNA or gDNA derived from T cells, B-cell-depleted T cells, or PBMCs. The dataset comprised deeply sampled blood TCRbeta repertoires from subjects exposed to, actively infected with, or recovered from COVID-19. The repertoires were made available in a free public database intended to serve as a resource for research on the immune response to SARS-CoV-2. The samples were drawn from the first 160 participants of the ongoing ImmuneRACE study and from some 1,300 subjects provided by 6 global collaborators. Sample metadata almost always included a de-identified subject ID, COVID-19 status, age in years and sex. Where available, HLA class I and class II types were obtained from metadata supplied by the sample provider rather than from assay-based typing.

In the prospective study, participants were roughly 18 to 100 years old, resided in 24 geographic areas of the United States, and were enrolled through a virtual design. In the prospective study, participants were assigned to cohorts based on the clinical history participants reported in a screening survey and a study questionnaire. ImmuneRACE Cohort 3 recovered participants were defined by two consecutive negative NP/OP PCR tests, healthcare professional clearance, or symptom resolution. Each participant in the prospective study had whole blood, serum and a nasopharyngeal or oropharyngeal swab collected by mobile phlebotomists. Prospective study participants could optionally give additional blood draws and questionnaires over a 2-month period. Before DNA extraction, blood samples from the prospective study were shipped at room temperature or frozen. The immunoSEQ Assay, a bias-controlled multiplex PCR, was used to amplify TCRbeta CDR3 regions from genomic DNA. The source study handled its data this way. Nucleated cell counts per sample were estimated from amplification of reference gene primers within the assay. To quantify the absolute abundance of each unique TCRbeta CDR3 rearrangement, sequence reads were collapsed and filtered. Productive Simpson clonality was computed per sample as the square root of Simpson's diversity index over productive rearrangements. In TCRdb, the immuneACCESS table is reduced to in-frame sequences with V and J assigned. These tables do not hold every clone; where another copy was compared, an unresolved V gene accounts for under half, and the others remain unexplained. That table gives V, J and clone size, and the DNA gave D and trimming. The sample yields about 400,000 clones; 85% to 90% were counted once. Around 1.7% of the sample goes to the ten largest clones.

Here is what the overall study found, with its caveats: How much clinical and demographic metadata was included differed by source and by participant, and the metadata was provided uncurated.

Trimming takes 8 bases off V and 11 bases off J; junction bases not matched to a gene: 8. Via the germline V gene, CDR1 is ENHRY and CDR2 SYGVKD. Measured from the cysteine to the phenylalanine, the CDR3 is 13 residues long. Just CDR3 DNA is preserved here, 39 bases in frame from base 1. Note on this clone: Which antigen it targets is not known. Base qualities are not recorded, but no much larger clone differs from it by a single base.

This sequence originates from a woman aged 25 to 39 who had recovered from COVID-19. The chain is encoded by TRBV10-3 joined to TRBJ1-6, with 8 bases in between that match TRBD1. Input material: PBMCs or T cells enriched from blood (not recorded which). This receptor carries the CDR3 CAIGGQGATPLHF. The DNA is TGTGCCATCGGCGGACAGGGAGCGACACCCCTCCACTTT.